This T cell receptor beta chain originates from a study of control samples from healthy donors and cancer patients. Only in-frame clones appear in the TCRdb table, and some are missing; sequencing was by immunoSEQ multiplex PCR. The sample has about 96,000 clones, about 92% seen once. Losses at the gene ends were 5 bases for V and 7 bases for J; bases not matched to a gene: 6. CDR1 and CDR2 (germline): GTSNPN, SVGIG (reference sequence). The CDR3 covers 13 residues. Sequencing was done on a sample of blood. The TCR comes from a man between 18 and 29 years old in good health. This chain joins TRBV30 and TRBJ1-5, with 9 bases identical to TRBD1. The chain's CDR3 is CAWGGQGEQPQHF. Here the CDR3 DNA reads TGTGCCTGGGGGGGACAGGGAGAGCAGCCCCAGCATTTT.